These T cell receptor beta chains were read from a single sample in a study of T cell responses to AZD1222 COVID-19 vaccine. TCRdb's copy holds only in-frame clones and misses some; the assay was immunoSEQ multiplex PCR. The sample consists of 80,000 to 100,000 clones, 75% to 90% of them appearing once. The sequencing here drew on peripheral blood, taken 28 days after the second AZD1222 dose. The receptors originated from an adult who received the AZD1222 COVID-19 vaccine. CDR3s include the opening cysteine and the closing phenylalanine or tryptophan. The order of the fields is V gene, J gene, clone size, D gene, CDR3 protein, CDR3 DNA. The D gene is left open where the match is weak. A clone size is listed for some rows: how often the clone was seen (once, few, many), or a class if it is expanded.

TRBV27	TRBJ2-7	-	TRBD1	CASSSGQAREQYF	TGTGCCAGCAGTTCGGGACAGGCACGGGAGCAGTACTTC
TRBV2	TRBJ1-1	-	-	CASSATENTEAFF	TGTGCCAGCAGCGCAACTGAGAACACTGAAGCTTTCTTT
TRBV3-1/TRBV3-2	TRBJ2-5	-	-	CASSPAGGYQETQYF	TGTGCCAGCAGCCCGGCAGGCGGGTACCAAGAGACCCAGTACTTC
TRBV9	TRBJ2-3	-	TRBD2	CASSAPGLAGDTQYF	TGTGCCAGCAGCGCGCCGGGACTAGCGGGAGATACGCAGTATTTT
TRBV5-4	TRBJ1-4	-	TRBD1	CASSTASGQDGEKLFF	TGTGCCAGCAGCACAGCCTCGGGACAGGATGGTGAAAAACTGTTTTTT
TRBV5-1	TRBJ2-7	-	TRBD1	CASSFNRGPARPYEQYF	TGCGCCAGCAGCTTTAACAGGGGGCCGGCTCGACCCTACGAGCAGTACTTC
TRBV7-2	TRBJ1-3	-	-	CASSLGTPGSGNTIYF	TGTGCCAGCAGCTTGGGGACTCCTGGCTCTGGAAACACCATATATTTT
TRBV9	TRBJ2-1	once	TRBD1	CASSNRTGYEQFF	TGTGCCAGCAGCAACCGGACAGGGTATGAGCAGTTCTTC
TRBV20-1	TRBJ2-2	-	TRBD1	CSASAILGQGNTGELFF	TGCAGTGCTAGTGCGATCTTAGGACAGGGTAACACCGGGGAGCTGTTTTTT
TRBV27	TRBJ2-7	-	TRBD1	CASSLGQGGIYEQYF	TGTGCCAGCAGTTTGGGACAGGGGGGAATCTACGAGCAGTACTTC
TRBV6-5	TRBJ2-5	-	-	CASSTTPRSETQYF	TGTGCCAGCAGTACGACTCCCCGGAGCGAGACCCAGTACTTC
TRBV7-8	TRBJ1-6	-	TRBD1	CASSLTGGRSPLHF	TGTGCCAGCAGCTTGACAGGGGGTAGGTCACCCCTCCACTTT
TRBV19	TRBJ2-1	few	TRBD2	CASSPTSGGYNEQFF	TGTGCCAGTAGTCCTACTAGCGGAGGCTACAATGAGCAGTTCTTC
TRBV6-5	TRBJ2-7	-	-	CASKAGSQQGKQYF	TGTGCCAGCAAGGCCGGGTCTCAGCAGGGCAAGCAGTACTTC
TRBV18	TRBJ1-5	many	TRBD1	CASSPGTDSNQPQHF	TGTGCCAGCTCACCCGGGACAGATAGCAATCAGCCCCAGCATTTT
TRBV15	TRBJ2-5	-	TRBD2	CATSSAGTSRRQETQYF	TGTGCCACCAGCAGTGCCGGGACTAGTCGGCGCCAAGAGACCCAGTACTTC
TRBV29-1	TRBJ2-1	-	-	CSIEVGGEQFF	TGCAGCATCGAGGTGGGTGGTGAGCAGTTCTTC
TRBV28	TRBJ1-2	-	-	CASSPQSDYGYTF	TGTGCCAGCAGCCCGCAAAGTGACTATGGCTACACCTTC
TRBV7-8	TRBJ1-2	-	TRBD1	CASSLRQGDYGYTF	TGTGCCAGCAGCCTCCGACAGGGGGACTATGGCTACACCTTC
TRBV18	TRBJ1-1	-	-	CASSPTDLNIEAFF	TGTGCCAGCTCACCGACAGACCTGAACATTGAAGCTTTCTTT
TRBV19	TRBJ2-1	-	-	CASSNSRAYNEQFF	TGTGCCAGTAGTAACAGCCGAGCCTACAATGAGCAGTTCTTC
TRBV30	TRBJ2-1	-	-	CAWSAGQKNEQFF	TGTGCCTGGAGTGCGGGACAAAAAAATGAGCAGTTCTTC
TRBV4-3	TRBJ1-2	-	-	CASSQALTGNYGYTF	TGCGCCAGCAGCCAAGCTCTGACAGGCAACTATGGCTACACCTTC
TRBV27	TRBJ1-1	once	TRBD1	CASSSSTGEIGTEAFF	TGTGCCAGCAGTTCCAGCACAGGGGAAATCGGGACTGAAGCTTTCTTT
TRBV11-2	TRBJ2-5	-	TRBD1	CASSRRQGQTQYF	TGTGCCAGCAGCCGACGACAGGGGCAGACCCAGTACTTC
TRBV7-7	TRBJ2-2	-	-	CASSPTVTGELFF	TGTGCCAGCAGCCCCACGGTGACCGGGGAGCTGTTTTTT
TRBV10-2	TRBJ2-2	-	-	CASSEYRTTGELFF	TGCGCCAGCAGTGAGTACAGGACCACCGGGGAGCTGTTTTTT
TRBV7-3	TRBJ2-3	-	-	CASKEGSGTDTQYF	TGTGCCAGCAAGGAGGGCAGTGGTACAGATACGCAGTATTTT
TRBV6-5	TRBJ2-5	-	-	CASSPRSLEETQYF	TGTGCCAGCTCCCCTAGGTCGCTGGAGGAGACCCAGTACTTC
TRBV10-2	TRBJ2-1	-	TRBD1	CASRDPGQGVHGSYNEQFF	TGCGCCAGCAGGGACCCGGGACAGGGGGTCCATGGCTCCTACAATGAGCAGTTCTTC
TRBV2	TRBJ2-2	-	-	CASKNSGYGVGELFF	TGTGCCAGCAAGAATTCAGGGTATGGTGTCGGGGAGCTGTTTTTT
TRBV14	TRBJ1-6	-	-	CASSQYRDNSPLHF	TGTGCCAGCAGCCAATACAGAGATAATTCACCCCTCCACTTT
TRBV4-1	TRBJ2-2	few	-	CASSQGAGLNTGELFF	TGCGCCAGCAGCCAAGGGGCAGGGTTAAACACCGGGGAGCTGTTTTTT
TRBV6-5	TRBJ2-7	-	-	CASSYAGVEQYF	TGTGCCAGCAGTTACGCAGGGGTCGAGCAGTACTTC
TRBV7-9	TRBJ1-2	-	TRBD1	CASSLGQGSDGYTF	TGTGCCAGCAGCCTTGGACAGGGGAGTGATGGCTACACCTTC
TRBV20-1	TRBJ2-1	-	-	CSAWGMNEQFF	TGCAGTGCTTGGGGGATGAATGAGCAGTTCTTC
TRBV19	TRBJ2-1	-	TRBD1	CASSGNRGLAYNEQFF	TGTGCCAGTAGTGGAAACAGGGGGCTAGCCTACAATGAGCAGTTCTTC
TRBV4-2	TRBJ1-5	-	-	CASSLLADSNQPQHF	TGTGCCAGCAGCCTACTCGCGGATAGCAATCAGCCCCAGCATTTT
TRBV7-3	TRBJ2-3	-	TRBD2	CASSALAGGPDTQYF	TGTGCCAGCAGCGCCCTAGCGGGGGGGCCAGATACGCAGTATTTT